The rows below give T cell receptor beta chains drawn from one sample of a study of response to subunit inactivated influenza vaccine. From the RT-PCR reads, TCRdb called clonotypes with MiXCR, one entry per CDR3 protein. The data hold about 620,000 distinct CDR3 sequences, with approximately 10% observed a single time. These data also featured in a second study, about T cells expressing NK-cell markers.

The specimen was PBMCs from blood, collected on the day of vaccination. Source of these receptors: a man in his fifties or sixties who received an inactivated influenza vaccine. The CDR3 runs from the conserved cysteine through the conserved F or W. The D gene is left open where the match is weak. Clone sizes are given selectively: once, few, many, or a class where the clone is expanded.

v_call: TRBV4-2; clone_size: NA; d_call: TRBD1; j_call: TRBJ2-5; cdr3_aa: CASSQDGDRVGETQYF; cdr3_nt: TGTGCCAGCAGCCAAGACGGAGACAGGGTCGGAGAGACCCAGTACTTC
v_call: TRBV5-6; clone_size: NA; d_call: NA; j_call: TRBJ2-2; cdr3_aa: CASSRDWAGELFF; cdr3_nt: TGTGCCAGCAGCCGGGATTGGGCCGGGGAGCTGTTTTTT
v_call: TRBV29-1; clone_size: NA; d_call: TRBD1; j_call: TRBJ1-6; cdr3_aa: CSVDPRDRKYNSPLHF; cdr3_nt: TGCAGCGTTGACCCCCGGGACAGGAAGTATAATTCACCCCTCCACTTT
v_call: TRBV6-2/TRBV6-3; clone_size: many; d_call: NA; j_call: TRBJ2-1; cdr3_aa: CASSESAARSYNEQFF; cdr3_nt: TGTGCCAGCTCCGAGTCCGCAGCACGCTCCTACAATGAGCAGTTCTTC
v_call: TRBV25-1; clone_size: few; d_call: NA; j_call: TRBJ2-5; cdr3_aa: CASSDRPNWAQYF; cdr3_nt: TGTGCCAGCAGTGACCGGCCTAATTGGGCCCAGTACTTC
v_call: TRBV5-1; clone_size: NA; d_call: NA; j_call: TRBJ2-4; cdr3_aa: CASSLESRSDIQYF; cdr3_nt: TGCGCCAGCAGCTTGGAATCGAGGAGCGACATTCAGTACTTC
v_call: TRBV20-1; clone_size: few; d_call: NA; j_call: TRBJ2-7; cdr3_aa: CSARDVTGASEQYF; cdr3_nt: TGCAGTGCTAGAGATGTAACGGGAGCGTCCGAGCAGTACTTC
v_call: TRBV28; clone_size: NA; d_call: NA; j_call: TRBJ2-7; cdr3_aa: CASTSDGVAYEQYF; cdr3_nt: TGTGCCAGCACCTCAGATGGGGTGGCCTACGAGCAGTACTTC
v_call: TRBV20-1; clone_size: NA; d_call: NA; j_call: TRBJ2-7; cdr3_aa: CSARDAQGGNEQYF; cdr3_nt: TGCAGTGCTAGAGATGCTCAGGGTGGGAACGAGCAGTACTTC
v_call: TRBV12-3/TRBV12-4; clone_size: many; d_call: NA; j_call: TRBJ1-2; cdr3_aa: CASSHRRENYGYTF; cdr3_nt: TGTGCCAGCAGCCACCGACGGGAAAACTATGGCTACACCTTC
v_call: TRBV7-9; clone_size: few; d_call: TRBD1; j_call: TRBJ1-2; cdr3_aa: CASSPLGQGTNYGYTF; cdr3_nt: TGTGCCAGCAGCCCCCTTGGACAGGGGACTAACTATGGCTACACCTTC
v_call: TRBV6-2/TRBV6-3; clone_size: few; d_call: TRBD2; j_call: TRBJ2-1; cdr3_aa: CASSYSPGGANEQFF; cdr3_nt: TGTGCCAGCAGTTACTCCCCGGGAGGGGCCAATGAGCAGTTCTTC
v_call: TRBV20-1; clone_size: NA; d_call: NA; j_call: TRBJ2-1; cdr3_aa: CSASDYRGPGYNEQFF; cdr3_nt: TGCAGTGCTAGCGATTATCGGGGCCCCGGCTACAATGAGCAGTTCTTC
v_call: TRBV5-5; clone_size: few; d_call: TRBD1; j_call: TRBJ2-7; cdr3_aa: CASSPRQGGFEQYF; cdr3_nt: TGTGCCAGCAGCCCACGACAGGGCGGGTTCGAGCAGTACTTC
v_call: TRBV5-5; clone_size: NA; d_call: NA; j_call: TRBJ2-3; cdr3_aa: CASSFTQGRGRTDTQYF; cdr3_nt: TGTGCCAGCAGCTTCACGCAGGGCCGAGGAAGGACAGATACGCAGTATTTT
v_call: TRBV27; clone_size: few; d_call: TRBD2; j_call: TRBJ2-3; cdr3_aa: CASSSLAGATPDTQYF; cdr3_nt: TGTGCCAGCAGTTCCTTAGCGGGAGCAACCCCAGATACGCAGTATTTT
v_call: TRBV5-1; clone_size: many; d_call: NA; j_call: TRBJ2-7; cdr3_aa: CASSLIGDRTSEQYF; cdr3_nt: TGCGCCAGCAGCTTGATTGGGGACAGGACTAGCGAGCAGTACTTC